One and the same sample provided the 10 T cell receptor beta chains below, sequenced in a study of blood T cell repertoires in COVID-19. Clones were read by immunoSEQ multiplex PCR, and TCRdb kept only the in-frame ones, dropping some. Found here are around 160,000 clones, roughly four fifths of them singletons; the top ten hold about 16%. What was sequenced was peripheral blood. Source of these receptors: a human donor with acute or convalescent COVID-19. The donor label of this sample is uncertain.

The chain joins TRBV7-8 to TRBJ1-6; D is possibly TRBD1 (5 bases). The V and J ends lost 1 base and 5 bases respectively, with 9 bases between them. CDR3 size: 15 residues. Germline V gene lookup returns CDR1 SGHVS and CDR2 FQNEAQ. The CDR3 is CASSLGGRDNSPLHF. CDR3 DNA sequence: TGTGCCAGCAGCTTAGGGGGCAGGGATAATTCACCCCTCCACTTT.

The chain has TRBV7-9 and TRBJ2-3, with a tentative D call TRBD2 (6 bases). CDR1 is SEHNR, CDR2 FQNEAQ, per germline (reference sequence). CDR3 size: 16 residues. With 5 bases removed from V and 5 bases from J, the gap between germline ends came to 20 bases. DNA of the CDR3: TGTGCCAGCAGCCAAGGCCAGGCGGGGCGTGGAGATACGCAGTATTTT. Translating it yields CASSQGQAGRGDTQYF.

The V gene is TRBV18, the J gene TRBJ1-5; 8 bases line up with TRBD1. V was pared by 2 bases and J by 0 bases, with 3 bases of the junction left unmatched. Germline V CDR1 and CDR2: KGHSH, LQKENI. CDR3 size: 16 residues. This CDR3 is CASSPSGQASNQPQHF. CDR3 coding DNA: TGTGCCAGCTCACCATCGGGACAGGCTAGCAATCAGCCCCAGCATTTT.

This clone has just a few counts. The chain is built from TRBV11-2 and TRBJ1-3; 8 nucleotides match TRBD1. Germline V gives CDR1 SGHAT, CDR2 FQNNGV. V shed 3 bases and J 1 base; nucleotides not matched to a gene: 5. This CDR3 contains 16 residues. CDR3: CASSFRGQGSGNTIYF. In DNA, the CDR3 is TGTGCCAGCAGCTTCAGAGGACAGGGATCTGGAAACACCATATATTTT. The whole variable domain, filled in from reference TRBV11-2 and TRBJ1-3, reads EAGVAQSPRYKIIEKRQSVAFWCNPISGHATLYWYQQILGQGPKLLIQFQNNGVVDDSQLPKDRFSAERLKGVDSTLKIQPAKLEDSAVYLCASSFRGQGSGNTIYFGEGSWLTVV.

V and J are TRBV6-5 and TRBJ1-4; perhaps TRBD1 as D (6 bases). Trimming cost V 2 bases and J 15 bases, with 16 bases left between them. Germline V lookup: CDR1 MNHEY, CDR2 SVGAGI. The CDR3 runs 13 residues. The CDR3 region has the DNA TGTGCCAGCAGTTACCGCCAGGGGTTATTATTGTTTTTT. Residues: CASSYRQGLLLFF.

The V and J genes are TRBV10-3 and TRBJ1-1, with a possible D match to TRBD1 (6 bases). V lost 0 bases to trimming and J lost 4 bases, with 12 bases between them. In germline, CDR1 is ENHRY, CDR2 SYGVKD. There are 15 residues in the CDR3. The CDR3, as DNA: TGTGCCATCAGTGAGTCGGAGGCAGGGGCCACTGAAGCTTTCTTT. Protein: CAISESEAGATEAFF.

This clone appeared a few times. The chain uses TRBV7-9 and TRBJ1-1; no reliable D call. Deletions cut 4 bases from V and 10 bases from J, with 10 bases between. CDR3 size: 11 residues. Per germline, CDR1 SEHNR and CDR2 FQNEAQ (reference sequence). This CDR3 reads CASSSGEVAFF. CDR3 DNA: TGTGCCAGCAGCTCCGGGGAGGTAGCTTTCTTT.

This clone showed up just a few times. CDR3 coding DNA: TGTGCCAGCAGTGATTCGGGGTTGGCCACTGAAGCTTTCTTT. Its protein product is CASSDSGLATEAFF. The genes are TRBV6-1 and TRBJ1-1; D call uncertain. Trimming stripped 3 bases from V and 4 bases from J, with 12 bases between. Germline-derived CDR1 and CDR2 are MNHNS and SASEGT. This CDR3 is 14 amino acids long.

The chain joins TRBV5-8 to TRBJ1-3; possibly TRBD1 for D (6 bases). The CDR3 extends over 14 amino acids. In germline, CDR1 is SGHTS, CDR2 YDEGEE. V gave up 3 bases and J gave up 4 bases, with 11 bases separating them. The CDR3 DNA is TGTGCCAGCAGCTCGCCTGGACAGGGAAACACCATATATTTT. It specifies CASSSPGQGNTIYF. Based on the CDR3 plus reference TRBV5-8 and TRBJ1-3, the full variable domain is EAGVTQSPTHLIKTRGQQATLRCSPISGHTSVYWYQQALGLGLQFLLWYDEGEERNRGNFPPRFSGRQFPNYSSELNVNALELEDSALYLCASSSPGQGNTIYFGEGSWLTVV.

The chain couples TRBV27 to TRBJ1-2; D possibly corresponds to TRBD1 (5 bases). Between the trimmed V and J ends, which lost 4 bases and 3 bases, there was a span of 12 bases. Germline values: CDR1 MNHEY, CDR2 SMNVEV (reference sequence). CDR3 length equals 14 residues. CDR3 protein: CASSSQAGYYGYTF. The CDR3 DNA is TGTGCCAGCAGTTCCCAGGCAGGGTACTATGGCTACACCTTC.